This T cell receptor beta chain comes out of a study of CD4+ T cells in melanoma. General study results and limits: Reportedly, melanoma neoantigen-specific CD4+ T cells showed varied differentiation states.

Assay used: immunoSEQ multiplex PCR; TCRdb lists only in-frame clones, some missing. The sample shows 13,000 to 15,000 clones, approximately 62% of them seen only once. A word on this clone: No antigen is known for it.

The CDR3 contains 14 residues. Germline CDR1 MNHNY, CDR2 SVGAGI (reference sequence). V lost 3 bases and J 6 bases, leaving 14 bases between the germline ends. The source of this sequence is a human donor with melanoma. The V gene is TRBV6-6, the J gene TRBJ1-1, with unresolved D. Input material: cells from a culture (not recorded whether cultured in vitro). The CDR3 region is CASSYEGGAPEAFF. The CDR3 DNA follows: TGTGCCAGCAGTTATGAGGGAGGCGCGCCTGAAGCTTTCTTT.